The 7 T cell receptor beta chains reported below all come from one sample, sequenced in a study of cytotoxic CD8 clonotypes in ibrutinib-treated CLL. The assay was immunoSEQ multiplex PCR, and TCRdb's table has in-frame clones only and misses some. The sample yields approximately 150,000 clones, more than 70% seen once. The material was PBMCs, obtained at disease progression, from a patient treated with ibrutinib. The receptors come from a human donor with chronic lymphocytic leukemia.

This clone appeared a few times. The chain is built from TRBV27 and TRBJ1-4; no clear D gene. The ends were cut back, 6 bases at V and 4 bases at J, with 15 bases in the middle. CDR3 length: 15 amino acids. Germline assignment: CDR1 MNHEY and CDR2 SMNVEV (reference sequence). The CDR3 bases are TGTGCCAGCAGCATCGACCAGTACAATAATGAAAAACTGTTTTTT. It specifies CASSIDQYNNEKLFF. Together with reference TRBV27 and TRBJ1-4, the CDR3 gives the full variable domain: EAQVTQNPRYLITVTGKKLTVTCSQNMNHEYMSWYRQDPGLGLRQIYYSMNVEVTDKGDVPEGYKVSRKEKRNFPLILESPSPNQTSLYFCASSIDQYNNEKLFFGSGTQLSVL.

This chain links TRBV6-5 with TRBJ2-7, with TRBD2 identical over 12 bases. The CDR3 is 16 amino acids. Germline V CDR1 and CDR2: MNHEY, SVGAGI. The V gene end was trimmed by 4 bases and the J gene end by 2 bases; junction bases not matched to a gene: 6. In DNA, the CDR3 is TGTGCCAGCAGTTCAATAGGACTAGCGGGGACCTACGAGCAGTACTTC. As protein: CASSSIGLAGTYEQYF.

The rearrangement joins TRBV5-4 to TRBJ2-7; 12 bases agree with TRBD2. Germline assignment: CDR1 SGHNT and CDR2 YYREEE (reference sequence). The CDR3 is made up of 18 amino acids. The J segment lost 0 bases and the V segment lost 3 bases, leaving 10 bases of the junction unmatched. This CDR3 is CASSSRTSGMGGSYEQYF. The CDR3 DNA follows: TGTGCCAGCAGCTCCCGGACTAGCGGGATGGGGGGCTCCTACGAGCAGTACTTC.

This clone has just a few counts. The V call is TRBV9, the J call TRBJ1-3; D is ambiguous. V shed 4 bases and J shed 5 bases, with 13 bases lying between them. Germline assignment: CDR1 SGDLS and CDR2 YYNGEE. The CDR3 is 14 residues long. CDR3 region: CASSPDALRNTIYF. The CDR3 nucleotides are TGTGCCAGCAGCCCCGACGCGCTCCGAAACACCATATATTTT.

The rearrangement links TRBV10-2 to TRBJ2-7; 11 bases map to TRBD2. V shed 6 bases, J shed 3 bases, and the junction held 19 bases outside the gene matches. Germline loops: CDR1 WSHSY, CDR2 SAAADI. CDR3 size: 19 residues. The CDR3 spells CASRDPGLAAARISYEQYF. The CDR3 DNA reads TGCGCCAGCAGAGACCCGGGACTAGCGGCAGCCCGTATAAGCTACGAGCAGTACTTC.

J is TRBJ2-1 and V is TRBV29-1, with 7 bases that match TRBD2. V lost 4 bases, J lost 5 bases, and 2 bases stayed unmatched. The CDR3 sequence is 12 residues long. Germline V gene lookup returns CDR1 SQVTM and CDR2 ANQGSEA. The CDR3 bases are TGCAGCGTTGCGAGCGGGAACAATGAGCAGTTCTTC. Translation gives CSVASGNNEQFF.

J is TRBJ2-3 and V is TRBV5-1, with D maybe TRBD2 (5 bases). Germline V gene sequence: CDR1 SGHRS, CDR2 YFSETQ. This CDR3 contains 14 residues. Trimming stripped 2 bases from V and 0 bases from J, with 7 bases between. The CDR3 loop reads CASSFGGSTDTQYF. The CDR3 DNA follows: TGCGCCAGCAGCTTTGGCGGGAGCACAGATACGCAGTATTTT.